This T cell receptor (beta chain) was sequenced for a study of T cell repertoires in cytomegalovirus infection. V was trimmed by 0 bases and J by 8 bases, leaving 8 bases between them. Germline assignment: CDR1 LGHNA and CDR2 YNFKEQ. The CDR3 consists of 13 residues. One entry per CDR3 protein results from TCRdb running MiXCR on the reads. The top ten hold around 25% of the sample, which has roughly 500,000 distinct CDR3 sequences, 16% seen once. This clonotype was picked up a small number of times. This receptor was obtained from a human donor in good health (CMV status not recorded). Some clones in this sample may be carry-over from other donors' samples. The sequenced sample was CD8+ T cells from PBMCs. The V call is TRBV4-2, the J call TRBJ2-1; no clear D. The CDR3 reads CASSQEPEYEQFF. CDR3 nucleotides: TGTGCCAGCAGCCAAGAGCCCGAGTATGAGCAGTTCTTC.